This TCR beta chain was observed in a study of OX40 agonist ivuxolimab in advanced cancers. Whole-study findings and limits: Expanded peripheral T-cell antigen specificity went undetermined.

Method: immunoSEQ multiplex PCR; TCRdb's copy keeps in-frame clones and lacks some. This sample has roughly 60,000 clones, with 80% to 90% found just once. Concerning this clone itself: Its antigen remains unidentified.

V lost 1 base and J lost 10, with 8 bases in between. The CDR3 spans 13 residues. Germline assignment: CDR1 SGHVS and CDR2 FNYEAQ. V is TRBV7-6 and J is TRBJ1-6, with a weak D call TRBD1 (5 bases). This sequence was found in an adult with an advanced solid tumor such as melanoma, head and neck, liver or kidney cancer. This specimen consisted of CD4+ or CD8+ T cells sorted from blood, obtained in a trial of the OX40 agonist ivuxolimab. CDR3 in DNA: TGTGCCAGCAGCTTAGAGGGGAGGTCACCCCTCCACTTT. Protein product: CASSLEGRSPLHF. Full variable domain (rest looked up from reference TRBV7-6 and TRBJ1-6): GAGVSQSPRYKVTKRGQDVALRCDPISGHVSLYWYRQALGQGPEFLTYFNYEAQQDKSGLPNDRFSAERPEGSISTLTIQRTEQRDSAMYRCASSLEGRSPLHFGNGTRLTVT.